A single sample is the source of the 6 T cell receptor beta chains below, sequenced in a study of persistence of HIV-infected CD4 T cells. Sequencing used immunoSEQ version 4 in survey mode. Clones were read by immunoSEQ multiplex PCR, and TCRdb kept only the in-frame ones, dropping some. The table has more than 45,000 clones, 75% to 85% seen once. Cells were stimulated with CMV-infected fibroblast lysates at approximately 10 ug/mL. CD40L/CD69 double-negative CD45RO-high memory CD4+ T cells were collected. Antigens for these TCRs are unknown. This sample comprised CD4+ T cells sorted from PBMCs after approximately 19-hour stimulation, obtained from a patient who received antiretroviral therapy. These receptors came from an adult man with HIV who was CMV-seropositive.

The chain has TRBV5-4 and TRBJ1-2; 7 positions match TRBD1. V lost 0 bases to trimming and J lost 2 bases; unmatched junction nucleotides: 7. Germline-derived CDR1 and CDR2 are SGHNT and YYREEE (reference sequence). The CDR3 runs to 16 residues. CDR3 loop: CASSLEQTGLNYGYTF. CDR3 in DNA: TGTGCCAGCAGCTTGGAACAGACAGGGCTGAACTATGGCTACACCTTC.

This clone came up a few times. V gene TRBV15 combines with J gene TRBJ2-7; 7 bases match TRBD1. Unmatched junction bases numbered 8, after V lost 1 base and J lost 2 bases. The CDR3 sequence is 16 residues long. Germline CDR1 is LNHNV and CDR2 is YYDKDF (reference sequence). The CDR3, as DNA: TGTGCCACCAGCAGAGGACAAGGGACAGCGGCCTACGAGCAGTACTTC. It yields the protein CATSRGQGTAAYEQYF.

The rearrangement links TRBV9 to TRBJ1-2, with D tentatively TRBD1 (6 bases). The CDR3 runs 14 residues. The V end was cut by 0 bases, the J end by 2 bases, with 8 bases between. CDR1 is SGDLS and CDR2 is YYNGEE in the germline V gene. The CDR3 nucleotides read TGTGCCAGCAGCGTAGAACAGGGAAACTATGGCTACACCTTC. This codes for CASSVEQGNYGYTF.

This rearrangement joins TRBV7-9 to TRBJ2-5; tentatively, D is TRBD1 or TRBD2 (5 bases each). V dropped 3 bases and J dropped 4 bases, with 6 bases sitting between them. The germline gives CDR1 SEHNR, CDR2 FQNEAQ (reference sequence). The CDR3 totals 12 residues. The CDR3 region is CASSFGAETQYF. The CDR3 bases are TGTGCCAGCAGCTTCGGGGCAGAGACCCAGTACTTC.

The rearrangement links TRBV10-3 to TRBJ2-1; D ambiguous. The CDR3 is made up of 14 amino acids. V lost 0 bases and J lost 10, with 13 bases in between. In germline, CDR1 is ENHRY, CDR2 SYGVKD. CDR3 protein: CAISESTRVGEQFF. In DNA form, the CDR3 reads TGTGCCATCAGTGAGTCGACTCGGGTTGGGGAGCAGTTCTTC.

The V and J genes are TRBV7-9 and TRBJ2-6; D is undetermined. The germline V gene encodes CDR1 SEHNR and CDR2 FQNEAQ (reference sequence). This CDR3 contains 13 residues. V gave up 1 base and J gave up 15 bases, with 13 bases separating them. The CDR3 coding sequence is TGTGCCAGCAGCTTAGATTCTTACATTGCCCTGACTTTC. Translation: CASSLDSYIALTF.